Sequencing of this T cell receptor (beta chain) was carried out in a study of cytotoxic CD8 clonotypes in ibrutinib-treated CLL. V dropped 4 bases and J dropped 3; count of bases not matched to a gene: 4. Germline assignment: CDR1 SQVTM and CDR2 ANQGSEA. The CDR3 sequence is 13 residues long. The table came from immunoSEQ multiplex PCR; TCRdb's copy has only in-frame clones and leaves some out. The sample has around 330,000 clones; over 60% are singletons. This clone was seen a few times. The chain uses TRBV29-1 and TRBJ2-7, with 9 bases aligning to TRBD2. The specimen was PBMCs, collected after 36 months of ibrutinib treatment. This receptor was obtained from a human donor with chronic lymphocytic leukemia. The CDR3 DNA sequence: TGCAGCGTTGTAGCGGGAGAGTACTACGAGCAGTACTTC. Translated, it gives CSVVAGEYYEQYF.